These 28 T cell receptor beta chains originate from one sample sequenced in a study of blood T cell repertoires in COVID-19. Clones were read by immunoSEQ multiplex PCR, and TCRdb kept only the in-frame ones, dropping some. The sample carries 150,000 to 200,000 clones, approximately 87% recorded once. Sequenced: peripheral blood. The source of these receptors is a woman in her sixties with COVID-19, enrolled during active disease.

The rearrangement uses TRBV7-9 and TRBJ2-5; D remains ambiguous. CDR3 length: 12 amino acids. Germline CDR1 SEHNR, CDR2 FQNEAQ (reference sequence). V shed 4 bases and J shed 9 bases, with 12 bases lying between them. DNA of the CDR3: TGTGCCAGCAGCTCAGCGCTAGGCGCCCAGTACTTC. Protein sequence: CASSSALGAQYF.

The V gene is TRBV11-3, the J gene TRBJ1-3; D unclear. V was trimmed by 0 bases and J by 0 bases, leaving 6 bases between them. This CDR3 has 15 residues. The germline CDR1 and CDR2 sequences are SGHNT and YENEEA. The CDR3 loop reads CASSLEAGSGNTIYF. CDR3 nucleotide sequence: TGTGCCAGCAGCTTAGAGGCAGGCTCTGGAAACACCATATATTTT.

The V and J genes are TRBV4-1 and TRBJ2-7; 9 nucleotides match TRBD2. The CDR3 extends over 14 amino acids. CDR1 is MGHRA, CDR2 YSYEKL, per germline. Trimming at V came to 3 bases and at J to 4 bases, leaving 4 bases not matched to a gene. The CDR3: CASSQAGGPYEQYF. Written as DNA, the CDR3 is TGCGCCAGCAGCCAGGCGGGAGGGCCTTACGAGCAGTACTTC.

V usage is TRBV3-1 (or the pseudogene TRBV3-2) and J usage is TRBJ1-6; D remains unclear. V lost 4 bases and J lost 3, with 7 bases in between. Germline V gene sequence: CDR1 LGHDT, CDR2 YNNKEL (reference sequence). The CDR3 sequence is 14 residues long. The CDR3 coding sequence is TGTGCCAGCAGCCCACACAACTATAATTCACCCCTCCACTTT. Protein sequence: CASSPHNYNSPLHF.

The genes are TRBV7-9 and TRBJ2-3; 11 bases are shared with TRBD2. V dropped 3 bases and J dropped 8; count of bases not matched to a gene: 10. This CDR3 contains 16 residues. The germline V gene encodes CDR1 SEHNR and CDR2 FQNEAQ (reference sequence). The CDR3 DNA is TGTGCCAGCAGCTTCCTCGGGACTAGCGGCATGGCTACGCAGTATTTT. It translates to CASSFLGTSGMATQYF.

About this clone: The junction does not match germline at one end; this may be a read error. The rearrangement joins TRBV7-9 to TRBJ1-1; D uncertain. Germline CDR1 is SEHNR and CDR2 is FQNEAQ (reference sequence). This CDR3 is 15 amino acids long. CDR3 sequence (DNA): TGTGCCAGCAGCCCCCGTCGAGGGATGAAAACTGAAGCTTTCTTT. Protein product: CASSPRRGMKTEAFF. The entire variable domain, with the rest obtained from reference TRBV7-9 and TRBJ1-1, is as follows: DTGVSQNPRHKITKRGQNVTFRCDPISEHNRLYWYRQTLGQGPEFLTYFQNEAQLEKSRLLSDRFSAERPKGSFSTLEIQRTEQGDSAMYLCASSPRRGMKTEAFFGQGTRLTVV.

The chain links TRBV3-1 (or the pseudogene TRBV3-2) to TRBJ2-4; TRBD2 agrees at 14 bases. Losses at the gene ends were 0 bases for V and 1 base for J; bases not matched to a gene: 5. The CDR3 covers 19 residues. The V gene's germline CDR1 is LGHDT and CDR2 YNNKEL (reference sequence). CDR3 DNA sequence: TGTGCCAGCAGCCAAGAAGGGACTAGCGGGAGCTTGGCCAAAAACATTCAGTACTTC. Protein: CASSQEGTSGSLAKNIQYF.

The chain uses TRBV7-8 and TRBJ2-1; 7 bases are a match to TRBD1. J lost 9 bases, V lost 5 bases, and 10 bases had no gene match. The CDR3 length is 14 residues. The germline V gene encodes CDR1 SGHVS and CDR2 FQNEAQ. As DNA, the CDR3 is TGTGCCAGCAGCGTAGACAGGGTGCGGAGTGAGCAGTTCTTC. This translates into CASSVDRVRSEQFF. The whole variable domain, remainder taken from reference TRBV7-8 and TRBJ2-1, is GAGVSQSPRYKVAKRGQDVALRCDPISGHVSLFWYQQALGQGPEFLTYFQNEAQLDKSGLPSDRFFAERPEGSVSTLKIQRTQQEDSAVYLCASSVDRVRSEQFFGPGTRLTVL.

This chain uses TRBV7-9 with TRBJ1-2, with D perhaps matching TRBD1 (6 bases). Deletions cut 5 bases from V and 5 bases from J, with 21 bases between. The CDR3 contains 16 residues. Germline V lookup: CDR1 SEHNR, CDR2 FQNEAQ (reference sequence). CDR3 loop: CASSPSGGAMRYGYTF. The CDR3 region has the DNA TGTGCCAGCAGCCCGTCGGGGGGGGCCATGAGATATGGCTACACCTTC. Drawing the rest from reference TRBV7-9 and TRBJ1-2, the complete variable domain is DTGVSQNPRHKITKRGQNVTFRCDPISEHNRLYWYRQTLGQGPEFLTYFQNEAQLEKSRLLSDRFSAERPKGSFSTLEIQRTEQGDSAMYLCASSPSGGAMRYGYTFGSGTRLTVV.

The J gene is TRBJ2-7, the V gene TRBV7-2, with 8 bases matching TRBD2. Germline V gene lookup returns CDR1 SGHTA and CDR2 FQGNSA. With 5 bases clipped from V and 4 bases from J, the junction kept 7 bases outside the gene matches. CDR3 length: 14 amino acids. The CDR3 bases are TGTGCCAGCAGCCCCCGGGGGGGCCGGTACGAGCAGTACTTC. Translated, it gives CASSPRGGRYEQYF. Combining the CDR3 with reference TRBV7-2 and TRBJ2-7 gives the whole variable domain GAGVSQSPSNKVTEKGKDVELRCDPISGHTALYWYRQSLGQGLEFLIYFQGNSAPDKSGLPSDRFSAERTGGSVSTLTIQRTQQEDSAVYLCASSPRGGRYEQYFGPGTRLTVT.

The chain has TRBV10-2 and TRBJ1-2; D is undetermined. CDR1 is WSHSY and CDR2 is SAAADI in the germline V gene. This CDR3 has 11 residues. V lost 6 bases and J 6 bases, leaving 8 bases between the germline ends. The CDR3 sequence is CASSPANGYTF. Written as DNA, the CDR3 is TGCGCCAGCAGCCCAGCGAATGGCTACACCTTC.

CDR3 protein: CASSRRGKDTQYF. The DNA of the CDR3 is TGTGCCAGCAGTCGGAGGGGAAAAGATACGCAGTATTTT. This rearrangement joins TRBV6-5 to TRBJ2-3, with D possibly matching TRBD2 (6 bases). The CDR3 has 13 amino acids. Per germline, CDR1 MNHEY and CDR2 SVGAGI. Trimming removed 5 bases at V and 5 bases at J, with 11 bases between.

V is TRBV6-5 and J is TRBJ2-7, with a weak D call TRBD2 (6 bases). Germline V gene sequence: CDR1 MNHEY, CDR2 SVGAGI. This CDR3 contains 13 residues. V lost 0 bases and J 4 bases, leaving 7 bases between the germline ends. The CDR3 DNA reads TGTGCCAGCAGTTACTCGGGGAGGTACGAGCAGTACTTC. Amino acids: CASSYSGRYEQYF.

This chain links TRBV7-9 with TRBJ2-7; 8 positions agree with TRBD1. The trim removed 6 bases at V and 4 bases at J, leaving 8 bases unmatched. The germline CDR1 and CDR2 sequences are SEHNR and FQNEAQ (reference sequence). The CDR3 has 14 amino acids. In DNA form, the CDR3 reads TGTGCCAGCAGACGACAGGGGCAAGAATACGAGCAGTACTTC. This translates into CASRRQGQEYEQYF.

Comments on this clone: A junction boundary mismatches the germline segment, possibly from a read error. The chain couples TRBV5-1 to TRBJ1-1, with 12 bases identical to TRBD1. The CDR3 has 15 amino acids. Germline V gives CDR1 SGHRS, CDR2 YFSETQ. CDR3 DNA: TGCGCCAGCAGCGCCCCGGGACAGGGGGCGCGAGGAAGTGTCTTT. Translating gives CASSAPGQGARGSVF.

The gene calls are TRBV5-1 and TRBJ1-2, with 7 bases lining up with TRBD1. Germline trimming cut 4 bases from V and 0 bases from J; bases unmatched to any gene: 3. Germline CDR1 SGHRS, CDR2 YFSETQ. This CDR3 comprises 14 residues. CDR3 amino acids: CASSPGTANYGYTF. In DNA form, the CDR3 reads TGCGCCAGCAGCCCGGGGACAGCTAACTATGGCTACACCTTC.

This clone occurred once. The V and J genes are TRBV9 and TRBJ2-3; D is undetermined. CDR3 length: 15 amino acids. V was shortened by 0 bases and J by 5 bases, with 13 bases between the two germline ends. Germline V lookup: CDR1 SGDLS, CDR2 YYNGEE. The chain's CDR3 is CASSVGSARKDTQYF. CDR3 bases: TGTGCCAGCAGCGTAGGCAGCGCCCGAAAAGATACGCAGTATTTT.

V is TRBV18 and J is TRBJ1-1; 8 nucleotides match TRBD1. The CDR3 covers 16 residues. Looked up from germline, CDR1 is KGHSH and CDR2 is LQKENI. V gave up 1 base and J gave up 1 base; unmatched junction bases: 5. CDR3 sequence: CASSPQTGAENTEAFF. The DNA of the CDR3 is TGTGCCAGCTCACCACAGACAGGGGCAGAGAACACTGAAGCTTTCTTT.

The chain links TRBV4-3 to TRBJ1-1, with TRBD1 as a possible D gene (6 bases). The CDR3 loop spans 15 amino acids. Germline CDR1 is LGHNA and CDR2 is YSLEER. Trimming pared 1 base from V and 3 bases from J, leaving 12 bases between. The CDR3 nucleotides are TGCGCCAGCAGCCAAGGGCAACAGGGTGACACTGAAGCTTTCTTT. Translation: CASSQGQQGDTEAFF.

V usage is TRBV7-8 and J usage is TRBJ1-4, with D unresolved. The V end lost 5 bases, the J end lost 10 bases, and 8 bases lay between the germline ends. The CDR3 is made up of 11 amino acids. Germline-derived CDR1 and CDR2 are SGHVS and FQNEAQ. The CDR3 DNA sequence: TGTGCCAGCAGCCCAGCCGGAAAACTGTTTTTT. Translation gives CASSPAGKLFF.

The chain joins TRBV28 to TRBJ1-2; D is perhaps TRBD1 (5 bases). The length of the CDR3 is 13 residues. Trimming shortened V by 3 bases and J by 7 bases, and 12 bases separated the two germline ends. Germline lookup yields CDR1 MDHEN and CDR2 SYDVKM. CDR3 nucleotides: TGTGCCAGCAGTTTTGCAGGGTCTAGTGGCTACACCTTC. This codes for CASSFAGSSGYTF.

V usage is TRBV19 and J usage is TRBJ1-1; 7 positions agree with TRBD1. This CDR3 has 14 amino acids. The germline gives CDR1 LNHDA, CDR2 SQIVND (reference sequence). V shed 6 bases and J 2 bases; nucleotides not matched to a gene: 6. The DNA of the CDR3 is TGTGCCAGTAGGGTTACAGGGGCAAACACTGAAGCTTTCTTT. Protein: CASRVTGANTEAFF.

The gene calls are TRBV19 and TRBJ2-7; 8 bases match TRBD1. The CDR3 spans 16 residues. Per the germline V gene, CDR1 is LNHDA and CDR2 is SQIVND (reference sequence). The junction had 10 bases not matched to a gene; V was cut back by 1 base and J by 5 bases. CDR3 region: CASSIGGQALKNEQYF. The CDR3 coding sequence is TGTGCCAGTAGTATAGGGGGACAGGCCTTGAAAAACGAGCAGTACTTC.

This clone was seen only once. V gene TRBV5-1 combines with J gene TRBJ2-3; possible D gene TRBD2, 6 bases. From germline, CDR1 is SGHRS and CDR2 YFSETQ. V was trimmed by 4 bases and J by 4 bases, leaving 19 bases between them. The CDR3 length is 16 residues. This CDR3 reads CASSLDGGLGADTQYF. DNA of the CDR3: TGCGCCAGCAGCCTGGATGGAGGGTTGGGTGCAGATACGCAGTATTTT.

This chain links TRBV9 with TRBJ2-3, with 14 bases matching TRBD2. Germline V gene lookup returns CDR1 SGDLS and CDR2 YYNGEE. The CDR3 runs to 16 residues. J lost 5 bases, V lost 1 base, and 3 bases had no gene match. The CDR3 reads CASSVRLAGGLDTQYF. The CDR3 bases are TGTGCCAGCAGCGTAAGACTAGCGGGAGGGTTAGATACGCAGTATTTT.

The chain has TRBV7-2 and TRBJ1-5; possible D gene TRBD1, 5 bases. Germline assignment: CDR1 SGHTA and CDR2 FQGNSA. The length of the CDR3 is 16 residues. The V and J ends lost 1 base and 1 base respectively, with 11 bases between them. CDR3 loop: CASSLDGAGSNQPQHF. The CDR3 DNA follows: TGTGCCAGCAGCTTAGACGGGGCGGGAAGCAATCAGCCCCAGCATTTT.

As regards this clone: At the DNA level, this CDR3 is encoded by other sequences in the same sample as well. This chain connects TRBV12-3 or TRBV12-4 to TRBJ2-7; 9 bases align to TRBD1. This CDR3 region has 13 residues. Trimming took 5 bases from V and 4 from J; bases not matched to a gene: 3. CDR3 residues: CASSRDRAYEQYF. CDR3 DNA sequence: TGTGCCAGCAGTCGGGACAGGGCGTACGAGCAGTACTTC.

The rearrangement joins TRBV7-3 to TRBJ1-2; D ambiguous. V was shortened by 5 bases and J by 6 bases, with 13 bases between the two germline ends. The CDR3 is 13 residues long. Germline V gene data show CDR1 as SGHTA and CDR2 as FQGTGA. CDR3 in amino acids: CASSPEDSDGYTF. DNA for the CDR3: TGTGCCAGCAGCCCCGAAGACTCGGATGGCTACACCTTC.